The 15 T cell receptor beta chains below all came from one sample that was sequenced in a study of T cell responses to AZD1222 COVID-19 vaccine. The protocol was immunoSEQ multiplex PCR, while the TCRdb copy is restricted to in-frame clones and leaves out a portion. The sample has 200,000 or so clones; 85% to 95% are singletons. Source: peripheral blood, taken 28 days after the second AZD1222 dose. The receptor source for this set is an adult who received the AZD1222 COVID-19 vaccine.

This clone was observed once. The rearrangement uses TRBV7-8 and TRBJ2-1; D remains unclear. Between the trimmed V and J ends, which lost 1 base and 3 bases, there was a span of 10 bases. The CDR3 is 15 residues long. The germline gives CDR1 SGHVS, CDR2 FQNEAQ. DNA of the CDR3: TGTGCCAGCAGCTTAGGGCCAAACTACTACAATGAGCAGTTCTTC. Amino acid sequence: CASSLGPNYYNEQFF.

The chain carries TRBV4-2 and TRBJ2-3; TRBD2 matches at 14 bases. In germline, CDR1 is LGHNA, CDR2 YNFKEQ. The CDR3 is made up of 19 amino acids. With 2 bases clipped from V and 1 base from J, the junction kept 8 bases outside the gene matches. The CDR3 here is CASSQSTSGGAVGTDTQYF. CDR3 in DNA: TGTGCCAGCAGCCAATCGACTAGCGGGGGGGCGGTGGGCACAGATACGCAGTATTTT.

The chain links TRBV14 to TRBJ2-1, with TRBD2 as a possible D gene (5 bases). Per the germline V gene, CDR1 is SGHDN and CDR2 is FVKESK. V gave up 4 bases and J gave up 11 bases, with 18 bases separating them. The CDR3 has 14 residues. The CDR3 sequence is CASSPTHGVRQQFF. CDR3 bases: TGTGCCAGCAGCCCAACGCACGGGGTACGGCAGCAGTTCTTC.

This chain joins TRBV5-1 and TRBJ2-7; TRBD1 aligns across 9 bases. V trimming: 8 bases; J trimming: 2 bases; junction bases outside the gene matches: 8. The CDR3 extends over 14 amino acids. CDR1 and CDR2 from the germline V gene are SGHRS and YFSETQ. The CDR3 protein is CASRPGTGPYEQYF. The CDR3 coding sequence is TGCGCCAGTCGTCCCGGGACAGGGCCCTACGAGCAGTACTTC.

The J gene is TRBJ2-1, the V gene TRBV12-3 or TRBV12-4; no clear D. The CDR3 is 13 residues long. The V and J ends lost 6 bases and 9 bases respectively, with 15 bases between them. DNA of the CDR3: TGTGCCAGCAGCCCAACCCCGACTGCTGAGCAGTTCTTC. Its translation: CASSPTPTAEQFF.

The genes are TRBV7-2 and TRBJ1-4; 7 bases are a match to TRBD1. There are 16 residues in the CDR3. From germline, CDR1 is SGHTA and CDR2 FQGNSA. V shed 0 bases, J shed 3 bases, and the junction held 4 bases outside the gene matches. The CDR3 sequence is CASSLAGRGANEKLFF. The CDR3 DNA reads as TGTGCCAGCAGCTTAGCGGGCAGGGGGGCTAATGAAAAACTGTTTTTT.

This clone was detected a few times. The V call is TRBV24-1, the J call TRBJ1-5; possible D gene TRBD1, 5 bases. Between the trimmed V and J ends, which lost 0 bases and 4 bases, there was a span of 6 bases. Per germline, CDR1 KGHDR and CDR2 SFDVKD. This CDR3 has 14 amino acids. The CDR3 is CATSDLEGNQPQHF. The CDR3 DNA sequence: TGTGCCACCAGTGATTTGGAGGGGAATCAGCCCCAGCATTTT.

The rearrangement uses TRBV11-3 and TRBJ2-3; 8 positions agree with TRBD2. The germline CDR1 and CDR2 sequences are SGHNT and YENEEA. The CDR3 is made up of 16 amino acids. The J segment lost 1 base and the V segment lost 6 bases, leaving 9 bases of the junction unmatched. The CDR3 is CASSSGGGSRTDTQYF. CDR3 DNA: TGTGCCAGCAGTTCAGGCGGGGGGAGCCGCACAGATACGCAGTATTTT.

Points on this clone: At one of its ends the junction is not consistent with the germline gene, which may arise from a read error. The chain recombines TRBV7-9 with TRBJ2-1, with 8 positions matching TRBD2. CDR1 is SEHNR, CDR2 FQNEAQ, per germline (reference sequence). The CDR3 sequence is 14 residues long. The CDR3 DNA reads as TGTGCCAGCAGCATAGCGGGGAGGGGGGATGAGCAGTTCTTC. Its translation: CASSIAGRGDEQFF.

The chain links TRBV6-5 to TRBJ2-4; 7 bases align to TRBD2. There are 15 residues in the CDR3. J gave up 8 bases and V 0 bases, and 7 bases lay outside the gene matches. CDR1 MNHEY and CDR2 SVGAGI come from the germline V gene. DNA for the CDR3: TGTGCCAGCAGTTACTCGAGGCAGGGAGGGGACATTCAGTACTTC. Its translation is CASSYSRQGGDIQYF.

The chain uses TRBV19 and TRBJ1-3, with no clear D. This CDR3 contains 11 residues. Germline values: CDR1 LNHDA, CDR2 SQIVND (reference sequence). V was pared by 10 bases and J by 0 bases, with 4 bases between. The CDR3 DNA sequence: TGTGCCACCTACTCTGGAAACACCATATATTTT. Translated, it gives CATYSGNTIYF.

This clone has just a few counts. This sequence joins TRBV28 and TRBJ2-1; perhaps TRBD2 as D (6 bases). CDR1 and CDR2 from the germline V gene are MDHEN and SYDVKM. The V end lost 5 bases, the J end lost 7 bases, and 18 bases lay between the germline ends. The CDR3 runs 15 residues. The CDR3 is CASSLRGGWVNEQFF. Here the CDR3 DNA reads TGTGCCAGCAGTCTGAGGGGAGGATGGGTGAATGAGCAGTTCTTC.

This clone was seen only once. This chain joins TRBV9 and TRBJ1-1; a possible D gene is TRBD1 (5 bases). Per the germline V gene, CDR1 is SGDLS and CDR2 is YYNGEE. V lost 0 bases, J lost 1 base, and 10 bases lay in between. This CDR3 is built from 15 residues. CDR3 in amino acids: CASSVAGAGNTEAFF. CDR3 DNA sequence: TGTGCCAGCAGCGTAGCTGGGGCAGGGAACACTGAAGCTTTCTTT.

The gene calls are TRBV5-1 and TRBJ1-2; 8 positions match TRBD1. With 4 bases clipped from V and 3 bases from J, the junction kept 14 bases outside the gene matches. This CDR3 spans 17 amino acids. The germline gives CDR1 SGHRS, CDR2 YFSETQ. CDR3 protein: CASSPGLLTGGHYGYTF. The CDR3 region has the DNA TGCGCCAGCAGCCCCGGATTACTAACAGGGGGGCACTATGGCTACACCTTC.

This clone appeared a single time. V is TRBV5-1 and J is TRBJ2-2; the match to TRBD2 covers 16 bases. Germline V gene data show CDR1 as SGHRS and CDR2 as YFSETQ. The junction had 6 bases not matched to a gene; V was cut back by 4 bases and J by 0 bases. The CDR3 contains 19 residues. CDR3 nucleotide sequence: TGCGCCAGCAGCGGACCGGGACTAGCGGGGGGGACGAACACCGGGGAGCTGTTTTTT. Translating gives CASSGPGLAGGTNTGELFF.